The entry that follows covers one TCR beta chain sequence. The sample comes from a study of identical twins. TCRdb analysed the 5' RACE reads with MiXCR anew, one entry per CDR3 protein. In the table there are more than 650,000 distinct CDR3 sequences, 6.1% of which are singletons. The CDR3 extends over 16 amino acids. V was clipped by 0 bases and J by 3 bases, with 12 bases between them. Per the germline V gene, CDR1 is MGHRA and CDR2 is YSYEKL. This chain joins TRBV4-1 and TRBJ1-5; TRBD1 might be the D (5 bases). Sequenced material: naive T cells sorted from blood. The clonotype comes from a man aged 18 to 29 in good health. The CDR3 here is CASSQEGGTSNQPQHF. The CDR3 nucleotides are TGCGCCAGCAGCCAAGAGGGGGGGACTTCCAATCAGCCCCAGCATTTT.